Presented here are 28 T cell receptor beta chains from one specimen sequenced in a study of identical twins. TCRdb reprocessed the 5' RACE reads via MiXCR and lists one record per CDR3 protein. Here the sample spans some 730,000 distinct CDR3 sequences, 15% to 20% being singletons. The same specimen was also included in a second study, on T cells expressing NK-cell markers.

The material sequenced was PBMCs. All receptors come from a woman under 30 in good health.

This chain joins TRBV12-3 or TRBV12-4 and TRBJ1-1, with 8 bases lining up with TRBD1. There are 17 residues in the CDR3. With 5 bases clipped from V and 2 bases from J, the junction kept 13 bases outside the gene matches. The CDR3 sequence is CASSPLRRQGLNTEAFF. The DNA of the CDR3 is TGTGCCAGCAGTCCCTTACGGCGACAGGGGCTAAACACTGAAGCTTTCTTT.

The V and J genes are TRBV29-1 and TRBJ1-1; D unresolved. Germline CDR1 is SQVTM and CDR2 is ANQGSEA. Trimming removed 4 bases from V and 1 base from J, with 13 bases in between. The CDR3 is 14 residues long. The CDR3: CSVARVIGNTEAFF. Here the CDR3 DNA reads TGCAGCGTTGCTAGGGTTATAGGGAACACTGAAGCTTTCTTT.

This clonotype was counted only a few times. The rearrangement uses TRBV7-9 and TRBJ2-7, with 8 bases fitting TRBD2. Germline CDR1 SEHNR, CDR2 FQNEAQ (reference sequence). V gave up 2 bases and J gave up 7 bases; unmatched junction bases: 10. The CDR3 spans 15 residues. CDR3 in amino acids: CASSLSGGRFGEQYF. The DNA for the CDR3 is TGTGCCAGCAGCTTATCGGGGGGGCGATTCGGGGAGCAGTACTTC.

This clonotype was observed a few times. The chain combines TRBV27 with TRBJ2-7; D not resolved. The CDR3 contains 14 residues. CDR1 is MNHEY, CDR2 SMNVEV, per germline (reference sequence). V was clipped by 2 bases and J by 5 bases, with 13 bases between them. DNA for the CDR3: TGTGCCAGCAGTTTACCCAGTAAGGTGGACGAGCAGTACTTC. Its translation: CASSLPSKVDEQYF.

This clonotype was seen a handful of times. This sequence joins TRBV12-3 or TRBV12-4 and TRBJ2-3; 8 bases align to TRBD2. The CDR3 has 15 amino acids. The trim removed 6 bases at V and 5 bases at J, leaving 10 bases unmatched. For the CDR3, the DNA is TGTGCCAGCAGCACCGGGACTAGTGATTTAGATACGCAGTATTTT. As protein: CASSTGTSDLDTQYF.

About this clonotype itself: One end of the junction varies from germline; a read error may be responsible. This chain connects TRBV11-3 to TRBJ2-7, with D unresolved. In germline, CDR1 is SGHNT, CDR2 YENEEA. CDR3 length: 16 residues. In DNA, the CDR3 is TGTGCCAGCAGCCCAGGCTGGCGGCCAGACTCCAACGAGCAGTACTTC. It yields the protein CASSPGWRPDSNEQYF. The full variable domain, in which reference TRBV11-3 and TRBJ2-7 provide the parts outside the CDR3, is EAGVVQSPRYKIIEKKQPVAFWCNPISGHNTLYWYLQNLGQGPELLIRYENEEAVDDSQLPKDRFSAERLKGVDSTLKIQPAELGDSAVYLCASSPGWRPDSNEQYFGPGTRLTVT.

This clonotype was picked up a small number of times. This rearrangement joins TRBV7-8 to TRBJ2-3; 11 nucleotides align to TRBD1. Germline loops: CDR1 SGHVS, CDR2 FQNEAQ. The CDR3 contains 16 residues. The junction had 9 bases not matched to a gene; V was cut back by 6 bases and J by 4 bases. In nucleotides, the CDR3 is TGTGCCAGCAGAAACACGGGACAGGGGGGAGCAGATACGCAGTATTTT. This translates into CASRNTGQGGADTQYF. Based on the CDR3 plus reference TRBV7-8 and TRBJ2-3, the full variable domain is GAGVSQSPRYKVAKRGQDVALRCDPISGHVSLFWYQQALGQGPEFLTYFQNEAQLDKSGLPSDRFFAERPEGSVSTLKIQRTQQEDSAVYLCASRNTGQGGADTQYFGPGTRLTVL.

This clonotype was seen many times. The rearrangement uses TRBV10-3 and TRBJ2-5, with TRBD2 matching over 8 bases. The CDR3 length is 18 residues. The germline V gene has CDR1 ENHRY and CDR2 SYGVKD. With 10 bases clipped from V and 0 bases from J, the junction kept 19 bases outside the gene matches. CDR3 protein: CATARASGHLRYQETQYF. The CDR3 nucleotides read TGTGCCACCGCGAGGGCTAGCGGGCACTTGAGGTACCAAGAGACCCAGTACTTC.

Notes on this clonotype: At one end the junction does not follow the germline gene, possibly because of a read error. The V call is TRBV5-4, the J call TRBJ2-1; 7 positions match TRBD1. This CDR3 has 14 residues. Germline V gives CDR1 SGHNT, CDR2 YYREEE (reference sequence). CDR3: CDSSSMTGSNEQFF. CDR3 nucleotide sequence: TGTGACAGCAGCTCTATGACAGGGTCCAATGAGCAGTTCTTC.

This clonotype was detected only a few times. This chain links TRBV4-3 with TRBJ2-1; 7 bases match TRBD2. After removal of 0 bases from V and 9 bases from J, the junction contained 8 bases not matched to a gene. This CDR3 is 15 amino acids long. CDR1 LGHNA and CDR2 YSLEER come from the germline V gene. In DNA form, the CDR3 reads TGCGCCAGCAGCCAAGATTTGAGGGAGGGGCGTGAGCAGTTCTTC. Translating it yields CASSQDLREGREQFF.

The chain employs TRBV20-1 and TRBJ2-1; D ambiguous. The V gene's germline CDR1 is DFQATT and CDR2 SNEGSKA (reference sequence). This CDR3 spans 14 amino acids. Trimming left V 8 bases short and J 0 bases short, with 14 bases between. The chain's CDR3 is CSTYVGNSYNEQFF. In DNA, the CDR3 is TGCAGTACTTACGTAGGGAACTCCTACAATGAGCAGTTCTTC.

This clonotype was found a few times. This chain links TRBV20-1 with TRBJ2-5; D is unclear. Germline assignment: CDR1 DFQATT and CDR2 SNEGSKA (reference sequence). The CDR3 length is 15 residues. Trimming left V 5 bases short and J 3 bases short, with 19 bases between. CDR3 loop: CSAFLRTRLEETQYF. The DNA for the CDR3 is TGCAGTGCTTTTCTTCGGACGCGGTTGGAAGAGACCCAGTACTTC.

The sample holds many counts of this clonotype. V usage is TRBV20-1 and J usage is TRBJ2-1, with D perhaps TRBD2 (6 bases). Trimming left V 3 bases short and J 4 bases short, with 16 bases between. This CDR3 has 15 residues. CDR1 and CDR2 from the germline V gene are DFQATT and SNEGSKA (reference sequence). The CDR3 coding sequence is TGCAGTGCTAGTTCCCCGAGCGGGTCGTACAATGAGCAGTTCTTC. This codes for CSASSPSGSYNEQFF.

This clonotype came up a few times. The chain is built from TRBV27 and TRBJ2-2; 10 positions match TRBD1. The CDR3 sequence is 15 residues long. V dropped 1 base and J dropped 4; count of bases not matched to a gene: 0. Germline V gives CDR1 MNHEY, CDR2 SMNVEV (reference sequence). The chain's CDR3 is CASSLWTGGTGELFF. The CDR3 DNA reads TGTGCCAGCAGTTTATGGACAGGGGGCACCGGGGAGCTGTTTTTT.

This sequence joins TRBV12-3 or TRBV12-4 and TRBJ1-4; D gene ambiguous. V was trimmed by 2 bases and J by 13 bases, leaving 8 bases between them. This CDR3 is built from 11 residues. The CDR3 protein is CASSLRDVLFF. CDR3 nucleotide sequence: TGTGCCAGCAGTTTAAGGGATGTACTGTTTTTT.

V usage is TRBV5-1 and J usage is TRBJ2-7; 12 bases align to TRBD1. CDR3 length: 17 amino acids. V lost 4 bases, J lost 0 bases, and 8 bases stayed unmatched. The V gene's germline CDR1 is SGHRS and CDR2 YFSETQ. The CDR3 is CASSVGTGGEGSYEQYF. The CDR3 nucleotides are TGCGCCAGCAGCGTAGGGACAGGGGGCGAGGGCTCCTACGAGCAGTACTTC.

This clonotype showed up just a few times. J is TRBJ2-7 and V is TRBV5-1; D perhaps matches TRBD2 (5 bases). Germline lookup yields CDR1 SGHRS and CDR2 YFSETQ. V dropped 4 bases and J dropped 2 bases, with 16 bases sitting between them. The CDR3 covers 15 residues. As DNA, the CDR3 is TGCGCCAGCAGCAGGTCCCCGGAGGATACCTACGAGCAGTACTTC. Its translation is CASSRSPEDTYEQYF.

This clonotype came up a few times. The chain links TRBV12-3 or TRBV12-4 to TRBJ1-2; 9 positions match TRBD1. This CDR3 has 14 residues. After removal of 7 bases from V and 2 bases from J, the junction contained 5 bases not matched to a gene. CDR3 nucleotides: TGTGCCAGCATTCCAGGACAGGGGAACTATGGCTACACCTTC. This sequence encodes CASIPGQGNYGYTF.

This clonotype was found a few times. The chain has TRBV27 and TRBJ2-1, with TRBD1 as a possible D gene (6 bases). The CDR3 has 15 amino acids. The germline V gene encodes CDR1 MNHEY and CDR2 SMNVEV (reference sequence). V was clipped by 2 bases and J by 6 bases, with 14 bases between them. This CDR3 reads CASSLPGHLGNEQFF. CDR3 sequence (DNA): TGTGCCAGCAGTTTACCGGGACACCTAGGCAATGAGCAGTTCTTC.

This clonotype has only a few counts. The chain has TRBV7-8 and TRBJ2-1, with 9 bases aligning to TRBD2. This CDR3 region has 15 residues. The germline gives CDR1 SGHVS, CDR2 FQNEAQ. The J segment lost 4 bases and the V segment lost 5 bases, leaving 6 bases of the junction unmatched. The CDR3 loop reads CASSPAGGYYNEQFF. The CDR3 DNA sequence: TGTGCCAGCAGCCCAGCGGGGGGCTATTACAATGAGCAGTTCTTC.

The V gene is TRBV4-3, the J gene TRBJ2-3; 8 bases are shared with TRBD2. The germline V gene has CDR1 LGHNA and CDR2 YSLEER. This CDR3 is built from 20 residues. J gave up 2 bases and V 1 base, and 17 bases lay outside the gene matches. The CDR3 nucleotides are TGCGCCAGCAGCCAAGCGCCTCCGTTCACATGGCGGGAGGTCACAGATACGCAGTATTTT. Translation gives CASSQAPPFTWREVTDTQYF.

This clonotype was observed at least ten times. The chain combines TRBV20-1 with TRBJ2-7; D is ambiguous. The CDR3 spans 12 residues. Between the trimmed V and J ends, which lost 0 bases and 6 bases, there was a span of 9 bases. CDR1 is DFQATT and CDR2 is SNEGSKA in the germline V gene (reference sequence). As DNA, the CDR3 is TGCAGTGCTAGAGATACTTCTTCCGAGCAGTACTTC. Its translation is CSARDTSSEQYF.

This clonotype was counted ten times or more. This rearrangement joins TRBV9 to TRBJ2-2; D is undetermined. The length of the CDR3 is 12 residues. Trimming removed 0 bases from V and 7 bases from J, with 4 bases in between. In germline, CDR1 is SGDLS, CDR2 YYNGEE. The CDR3, as DNA: TGTGCCAGCAGCGTAGTAGGCGGGGAGCTGTTTTTT. Residues: CASSVVGGELFF.

The V call is TRBV6-6, the J call TRBJ1-6, with unresolved D. The CDR3 has 12 residues. Germline V gives CDR1 MNHNY, CDR2 SVGAGI (reference sequence). V was pared by 4 bases and J by 12 bases, with 10 bases between. The DNA of the CDR3 is TGTGCCAGCAGTTGGGGATCAGAACCCCTCCACTTT. Protein product: CASSWGSEPLHF.

This rearrangement joins TRBV5-1 to TRBJ2-3; D tentatively reads TRBD1 or TRBD2 (6 bases each). Looked up from germline, CDR1 is SGHRS and CDR2 is YFSETQ. The CDR3 spans 16 residues. Trimming pared 0 bases from V and 1 base from J, leaving 12 bases between. CDR3 DNA: TGCGCCAGCAGCTTGGGGGGGGCTCCCGGCACAGATACGCAGTATTTT. Protein product: CASSLGGAPGTDTQYF. The complete variable domain, with remaining parts taken from reference TRBV5-1 and TRBJ2-3, reads KAGVTQTPRYLIKTRGQQVTLSCSPISGHRSVSWYQQTPGQGLQFLFEYFSETQRNKGNFPGRFSGRQFSNSRSEMNVSTLELGDSALYLCASSLGGAPGTDTQYFGPGTRLTVL.

A few counts support this clonotype. CDR3 amino acids: CASSGTTGPPLDTQYF. In DNA, the CDR3 is TGTGCCAGCAGTGGTACGACAGGGCCCCCTTTGGATACGCAGTATTTT. The rearrangement joins TRBV12-3 or TRBV12-4 to TRBJ2-3; 7 bases match TRBD1. Trimming at V came to 5 bases and at J to 6 bases, leaving 14 bases not matched to a gene. This CDR3 contains 16 residues.

This clonotype was observed a handful of times. This chain joins TRBV12-3 or TRBV12-4 and TRBJ1-1; 8 nucleotides match TRBD1. Trimming cost V 6 bases and J 1 base; bases outside gene matches: 10. This CDR3 is 16 amino acids long. This CDR3 is CASRDRDGPPNTEAFF. Here the CDR3 DNA reads TGTGCCAGCAGGGACAGGGATGGGCCCCCGAACACTGAAGCTTTCTTT.

The chain carries TRBV20-1 and TRBJ1-2; D uncertain. CDR1 DFQATT and CDR2 SNEGSKA come from the germline V gene (reference sequence). V gave up 8 bases and J gave up 7 bases, with 14 bases separating them. This CDR3 contains 11 residues. CDR3 region: CSPDDVGGYTF. The CDR3 nucleotides are TGCAGTCCTGATGATGTGGGTGGCTACACCTTC.